One sample yielded the 17 T cell receptor beta chains listed below, sequenced in a study of radiotherapy plus CTLA-4 blockade in lung cancer. Some clones are missing from TCRdb's copy, which holds only in-frame ones; the method was immunoSEQ multiplex PCR. The profile shows 95,000 to 150,000 clones, approximately 90% of them singletons. The sequences come from peripheral blood, collected from a patient treated with radiotherapy plus ipilimumab. The receptors were gathered from a human donor with non-small cell lung cancer that progressed on radiotherapy plus ipilimumab.

This chain connects TRBV2 to TRBJ2-4; no firm D call. This CDR3 comprises 12 residues. Trimming cost V 6 bases and J 9 bases, with 12 bases left between them. Germline V lookup: CDR1 SNHLY, CDR2 FYNNEI. CDR3 bases: TGTGCCAGCAGAGGTGACTCGACCATTCAGTACTTC. It is translated as CASRGDSTIQYF.

The CDR3 reads CASKLRGGQGSPLSGNTIYF. The CDR3, as DNA: TGTGCCAGCAAGCTTAGAGGAGGACAGGGATCTCCCCTCTCTGGAAACACCATATATTTT. V usage is TRBV7-8 and J usage is TRBJ1-3; 8 bases are a match to TRBD1. Germline loops: CDR1 SGHVS, CDR2 FQNEAQ. V gave up 7 bases and J gave up 0 bases; unmatched junction bases: 20. The CDR3 extends over 20 amino acids.

The V call is TRBV6-6, the J call TRBJ2-7; the D call may be TRBD1 or TRBD2 (5 bases each). V lost 6 bases and J 6 bases, leaving 12 bases between the germline ends. CDR3 length: 12 amino acids. Germline V lookup: CDR1 MNHNY, CDR2 SVGAGI (reference sequence). This CDR3 is CASSQGPSEQYF. In nucleotides, the CDR3 is TGTGCCAGCAGCCAGGGACCCTCCGAGCAGTACTTC.

V is TRBV18 and J is TRBJ2-7, with a weak D call TRBD1 (6 bases). V lost 4 bases, J lost 6 bases, and 10 bases lay in between. Germline V CDR1 and CDR2: KGHSH, LQKENI. The CDR3 has 12 amino acids. The CDR3 bases are TGTGCCAGCTCACAGACAGGTCGCGAGCAGTACTTC. As protein: CASSQTGREQYF.

On this clone itself: The identical CDR3 is also encoded by other nucleotide sequences in the sample. The J gene is TRBJ1-2, the V gene TRBV2; no clear D. Trimming removed 5 bases from V and 8 bases from J, with 9 bases in between. This CDR3 contains 11 residues. Per germline, CDR1 SNHLY and CDR2 FYNNEI. The CDR3 DNA reads TGTGCCAGCAGTCCGGGAGGAGGCTACACCTTC. Residues: CASSPGGGYTF.

V is TRBV2 and J is TRBJ1-2; TRBD1 matches at 7 bases. Germline trimming cut 4 bases from V and 1 base from J; bases unmatched to any gene: 12. The CDR3 is 17 residues long. CDR1 SNHLY and CDR2 FYNNEI come from the germline V gene. The CDR3 spells CASSGPGLRQGNYGYTF. The CDR3 DNA is TGTGCCAGCAGTGGGCCAGGCCTTAGACAGGGTAACTATGGCTACACCTTC.

V and J are TRBV5-1 and TRBJ2-1, with D maybe TRBD2 (5 bases). The ends were cut back, 2 bases at V and 5 bases at J, with 23 bases in the middle. Germline V gene data show CDR1 as SGHRS and CDR2 as YFSETQ. The length of the CDR3 is 18 residues. CDR3 residues: CASSLGASGRYYNNEQFF. CDR3 bases: TGCGCCAGCAGCTTAGGAGCGAGCGGCCGATACTATAACAATGAGCAGTTCTTC. Full variable domain (rest looked up from reference TRBV5-1 and TRBJ2-1): KAGVTQTPRYLIKTRGQQVTLSCSPISGHRSVSWYQQTPGQGLQFLFEYFSETQRNKGNFPGRFSGRQFSNSRSEMNVSTLELGDSALYLCASSLGASGRYYNNEQFFGPGTRLTVL.

The V and J genes are TRBV5-1 and TRBJ1-1, with D maybe TRBD1 (5 bases). Germline CDR1 SGHRS, CDR2 YFSETQ. The CDR3 extends over 15 amino acids. V was clipped by 1 base and J by 5 bases, with 15 bases between them. CDR3: CASSLSAGLGTEAFF. CDR3 nucleotides: TGCGCCAGCAGCTTGAGTGCGGGGCTGGGTACTGAAGCTTTCTTT.

CDR3 amino acids: CASRPRPNGGETQYF. CDR3 in DNA: TGTGCCAGCAGGCCGAGACCGAACGGCGGAGAGACCCAGTACTTC. The chain combines TRBV6-1 with TRBJ2-5; D gene unclear. Trimming removed 6 bases at V and 4 bases at J, with 18 bases between. The CDR3 loop spans 15 amino acids. Germline CDR1 and CDR2: MNHNS and SASEGT.

The CDR3 loop reads CATSKMEGSNQPQHF. DNA of the CDR3: TGTGCCACCAGCAAAATGGAGGGTAGCAATCAGCCCCAGCATTTT. This sequence joins TRBV15 and TRBJ1-5; D unclear. Trimming removed 4 bases from V and 0 bases from J, with 10 bases in between. Germline CDR1 is LNHNV and CDR2 is YYDKDF (reference sequence). The CDR3 contains 15 residues.

CDR3 region: CSVEGRTRTWETQYF. The CDR3 DNA sequence: TGCAGCGTTGAGGGCCGGACTAGAACTTGGGAGACCCAGTACTTC. The rearrangement links TRBV29-1 to TRBJ2-5, with 7 bases identical to TRBD2. CDR3 size: 15 residues. In germline, CDR1 is SQVTM, CDR2 ANQGSEA. V was clipped by 3 bases and J by 5 bases; unmatched bases: 12.

The DNA of the CDR3 is TGTGCCAGCTCCCTGCGGGACCAACACAATGAGCAGTTCTTC. Translation gives CASSLRDQHNEQFF. This chain connects TRBV27 to TRBJ2-1; a possible D gene is TRBD2 (6 bases). The V gene lost 8 bases and the J gene lost 5 bases, with 16 bases spanning the gap. CDR3 length: 14 amino acids. Germline CDR1 reads MNHEY; CDR2 reads SMNVEV (reference sequence).

The chain links TRBV7-9 to TRBJ1-3; possibly TRBD1 for D (5 bases). The germline V gene encodes CDR1 SEHNR and CDR2 FQNEAQ (reference sequence). The CDR3 spans 16 residues. V was clipped by 2 bases and J by 0 bases, with 11 bases between them. The CDR3 region is CASSLKLDNSGNTIYF. As DNA, the CDR3 is TGTGCCAGCAGCTTAAAGCTGGACAACTCTGGAAACACCATATATTTT.

V and J are TRBV30 and TRBJ2-5; maybe TRBD1 (8 bases). This CDR3 is built from 13 residues. Trimming left V 2 bases short and J 5 bases short, with 12 bases between. Germline V gene sequence: CDR1 GTSNPN, CDR2 SVGIG (reference sequence). The CDR3 spells CAWSPQGGETQYF. As DNA, the CDR3 is TGTGCCTGGAGTCCACAGGGGGGGGAGACCCAGTACTTC. The whole variable domain, remainder taken from reference TRBV30 and TRBJ2-5, is SQTIHQWPATLVQPVGSPLSLECTVEGTSNPNLYWYRQAAGRGLQLLFYSVGIGQISSEVPQNLSASRPQDRQFILSSKKLLLSDSGFYLCAWSPQGGETQYFGPGTRLLVL.

The V gene is TRBV7-9, the J gene TRBJ1-1; D unclear. Trimming removed 6 bases from V and 0 bases from J, with 11 bases in between. The V gene's germline CDR1 is SEHNR and CDR2 FQNEAQ (reference sequence). CDR3 size: 14 residues. CDR3 amino acids: CASSPTLMNTEAFF. CDR3 nucleotide sequence: TGTGCCAGCAGTCCAACCCTAATGAACACTGAAGCTTTCTTT.

J is TRBJ2-5 and V is TRBV2; D unclear. Germline V gene sequence: CDR1 SNHLY, CDR2 FYNNEI. This CDR3 spans 14 amino acids. V gave up 3 bases and J gave up 5 bases, with 13 bases separating them. This CDR3 is CASSDTKGGETQYF. The CDR3 DNA is TGTGCCAGCAGTGATACTAAGGGTGGGGAGACCCAGTACTTC.

The rearrangement joins TRBV2 to TRBJ2-7; 9 bases align to TRBD1. Per germline, CDR1 SNHLY and CDR2 FYNNEI. V was pared by 6 bases and J by 3 bases, with 9 bases of the junction left unmatched. The CDR3 totals 15 residues. The CDR3 region is CASSREGTGLYEQYF. The CDR3 DNA is TGTGCCAGCAGCCGCGAGGGGACAGGGCTCTACGAGCAGTACTTC.